This TCR beta chain derives from a study of blood T cells in healthy people across ages. General study results and limits: Aged donors had fewer naive CD4+ cells and lower diversity than long-lived donors.

The sample holds a few counts of this clonotype. The target antigen is unknown. Primed by a sample-barcoded 5' primer and a J-beta primer mix, a second PCR proceeded for about 6 to 12 cycles. Tags on each cDNA molecule came from a template-switch adaptor with 12 random nucleotides. TCRdb fed the 5' RACE reads into MiXCR, producing one record per CDR3 protein. Counted here are more than 650,000 distinct CDR3 sequences, about 55% occurring once; the ten biggest clones make up around 41%. The CDR3 has 14 amino acids. Trimming removed 2 bases from V and 8 bases from J; junction bases left unmatched: 7. CDR1 and CDR2 from the germline V gene are SGHRS and YFSETQ.

The specimen was blood. The J gene is TRBJ1-2, the V gene TRBV5-1; 9 bases fit TRBD1. The receptor was isolated from a man older than 75 in good health. This CDR3 is CASSFSGTGRGYTF. The CDR3, as DNA: TGCGCCAGCAGCTTCTCGGGGACAGGGAGGGGCTACACCTTC.